The 21 T cell receptor beta chains listed next were all sequenced from one sample in a study of blood T cell repertoires in COVID-19. TCRdb keeps only in-frame clones here, not all; method: immunoSEQ multiplex PCR. The table has roughly 150,000 clones, around 91% seen once; the top ten hold about 15%. Source material: peripheral blood. Receptor source: a woman aged 40 to 50 with acute or convalescent COVID-19.

V usage is TRBV9 and J usage is TRBJ2-1; 7 nucleotides line up with TRBD2. The V segment lost 1 base and the J segment 3 bases; nucleotides outside the gene matches: 7. The CDR3 totals 16 residues. Germline CDR1 and CDR2: SGDLS and YYNGEE. The CDR3 sequence: CASSVTRGGYYNEQFF. As DNA, the CDR3 is TGTGCCAGCAGCGTAACTCGCGGGGGATACTACAATGAGCAGTTCTTC.

This chain joins TRBV3-1 (or the pseudogene TRBV3-2) and TRBJ2-3; 9 bases are shared with TRBD2. Looked up from germline, CDR1 is LGHDT and CDR2 is YNNKEL (reference sequence). With 5 bases clipped from V and 2 bases from J, the junction kept 8 bases outside the gene matches. This CDR3 region has 16 residues. DNA for the CDR3: TGTGCCAGCAGCAAGGGGCGGGAGGGGTTCACAGATACGCAGTATTTT. It translates to CASSKGREGFTDTQYF.

The chain has TRBV13 and TRBJ2-4, with no clear D. CDR1 is PRHDT and CDR2 is FYEKMQ in the germline V gene (reference sequence). Trimming took off 4 bases at V and 2 bases at J, with 6 bases between the two ends. The CDR3 length is 13 residues. The CDR3 here is CASSSSSKNIQYF. CDR3 nucleotides: TGTGCCAGCAGCTCCTCGTCCAAAAACATTCAGTACTTC. The variable domain in full, completed from reference TRBV13 and TRBJ2-4, reads AAGVIQSPRHLIKEKRETATLKCYPIPRHDTVYWYQQGPGQDPQFLISFYEKMQSDKGSIPDRFSAQQFSDYHSELNMSSLELGDSALYFCASSSSSKNIQYFGAGTRLSVL.

The chain has TRBV19 and TRBJ2-5; unclear D gene. The length of the CDR3 is 14 residues. CDR1 is LNHDA, CDR2 SQIVND, per germline (reference sequence). V was cut by 1 base and J by 1 base, with 7 bases left in between. The CDR3 is CASSIGNTQETQYF. Here the CDR3 DNA reads TGTGCCAGTAGTATAGGAAACACCCAAGAGACCCAGTACTTC.

V usage is TRBV19 and J usage is TRBJ2-1; tentative D call: TRBD2 (5 bases). The CDR3 runs to 16 residues. Germline lookup yields CDR1 LNHDA and CDR2 SQIVND (reference sequence). Trimming left V 2 bases short and J 0 bases short, with 11 bases between. CDR3 amino acids: CASSIKGLSSYNEQFF. The CDR3 nucleotides are TGTGCCAGTAGTATAAAAGGACTTAGCTCCTACAATGAGCAGTTCTTC.

V and J are TRBV19 and TRBJ2-7, with TRBD1 identical over 8 bases. CDR1 and CDR2 from the germline V gene are LNHDA and SQIVND (reference sequence). V was clipped by 5 bases and J by 2 bases; unmatched bases: 20. This CDR3 comprises 19 residues. The CDR3 spells CASSPTSDYRDRKTYEQYF. In DNA form, the CDR3 reads TGTGCCAGTAGTCCTACCTCCGATTACCGGGACAGGAAAACCTACGAGCAGTACTTC.

The chain is built from TRBV24-1 and TRBJ2-1; a possible D gene is TRBD1 (5 bases). The CDR3 has 13 amino acids. Per the germline V gene, CDR1 is KGHDR and CDR2 is SFDVKD. The ends were cut back, 8 bases at V and 2 bases at J, with 9 bases in the middle. The CDR3 region has the DNA TGTGCCACCAATGACAGTCCCTACAATGAGCAGTTCTTC. It specifies CATNDSPYNEQFF.

The chain employs TRBV19 and TRBJ1-2; 10 bases map to TRBD1. The V gene end was trimmed by 2 bases and the J gene end by 2 bases; junction bases not matched to a gene: 11. Germline V CDR1 and CDR2: LNHDA, SQIVND (reference sequence). This CDR3 contains 18 residues. CDR3: CASSIWAAPGQGNYGYTF. The CDR3 bases are TGTGCCAGTAGTATATGGGCCGCACCGGGACAGGGGAACTATGGCTACACCTTC.

This rearrangement joins TRBV11-3 to TRBJ2-5, with D maybe TRBD1 (5 bases). The CDR3 extends over 13 amino acids. Germline CDR1 is SGHNT and CDR2 is YENEEA. V lost 4 bases to trimming and J lost 1 base, with 7 bases between them. CDR3 nucleotides: TGTGCCAGCAGCTGGGGCTTCCAAGAGACCCAGTACTTC. This codes for CASSWGFQETQYF.

CDR3 region: CATSRDYSLTGELFF. CDR3 bases: TGTGCCACCAGCAGAGATTACAGCCTCACCGGGGAGCTGTTTTTT. The genes are TRBV15 and TRBJ2-2; D uncertain. The V gene's germline CDR1 is LNHNV and CDR2 YYDKDF (reference sequence). V was trimmed by 0 bases and J by 4 bases, leaving 9 bases between them. The CDR3 runs to 15 residues.

This chain uses TRBV27 with TRBJ2-7; 8 bases are a match to TRBD1. CDR1 and CDR2 from the germline V gene are MNHEY and SMNVEV (reference sequence). The ends lost 3 bases at V and 4 bases at J; junction bases unmatched: 8. The CDR3 covers 15 residues. CDR3: CASSLSGQGLYEQYF. In nucleotides, the CDR3 is TGTGCCAGCAGTTTGTCCGGACAGGGATTATACGAGCAGTACTTC.

J is TRBJ1-1 and V is TRBV6-2 or TRBV6-3, with 9 bases fitting TRBD1. Per germline, CDR1 MNHEY and CDR2 SVGEGT. V shed 5 bases, J shed 0 bases, and the junction held 7 bases outside the gene matches. The CDR3 is 16 residues long. The CDR3 sequence: CASSPGTGRMNTEAFF. DNA of the CDR3: TGTGCCAGCAGTCCCGGGACAGGGAGGATGAACACTGAAGCTTTCTTT.

This sequence joins TRBV18 and TRBJ1-4; D call uncertain. This CDR3 has 13 residues. Per the germline V gene, CDR1 is KGHSH and CDR2 is LQKENI. Between the trimmed V and J ends, which lost 2 bases and 8 bases, there was a span of 9 bases. CDR3 in amino acids: CASSPSIQEKLFF. CDR3 nucleotide sequence: TGTGCCAGCTCACCATCGATTCAGGAAAAACTGTTTTTT.

This chain joins TRBV30 and TRBJ2-5; D might be TRBD2 (5 bases). The V gene lost 1 base and the J gene lost 1 base, with 19 bases spanning the gap. This CDR3 has 17 residues. Germline CDR1 is GTSNPN and CDR2 is SVGIG (reference sequence). For the CDR3, the DNA is TGTGCCTGGAGTGCGGTCGCGGGTTCTTTAACCCAAGAGACCCAGTACTTC. Amino acid sequence: CAWSAVAGSLTQETQYF.

The count of this clone is one. The chain is built from TRBV14 and TRBJ2-7; 9 nucleotides agree with TRBD1. Looked up from germline, CDR1 is SGHDN and CDR2 is FVKESK. V dropped 4 bases and J dropped 5; count of bases not matched to a gene: 9. The CDR3 has 15 residues. CDR3 protein: CASSPNRGRGDEQYF. CDR3 coding DNA: TGTGCCAGCAGCCCGAACAGGGGGCGAGGGGACGAGCAGTACTTC. Combining the CDR3 with reference TRBV14 and TRBJ2-7 gives the whole variable domain EAGVTQFPSHSVIEKGQTVTLRCDPISGHDNLYWYRRVMGKEIKFLLHFVKESKQDESGMPNNRFLAERTGGTYSTLKVQPAELEDSGVYFCASSPNRGRGDEQYFGPGTRLTVT.

V is TRBV4-1 and J is TRBJ1-2; D is ambiguous. Trimming took off 0 bases at V and 1 base at J, with 9 bases between the two ends. The CDR3 totals 15 residues. Germline assignment: CDR1 MGHRA and CDR2 YSYEKL. The CDR3 nucleotides are TGCGCCAGCAGCCAAGAATTAGAACTTAACTATGGCTACACCTTC. Amino acids: CASSQELELNYGYTF.

The rearrangement uses TRBV20-1 and TRBJ2-1, with a tentative D call TRBD2 (6 bases). The CDR3 covers 11 residues. Germline V gene sequence: CDR1 DFQATT, CDR2 SNEGSKA (reference sequence). V gave up 3 bases and J gave up 10 bases, with 10 bases separating them. CDR3 DNA: TGCAGTGCTAGGACAGCGGGCGAGCAGTTCTTC. Encoded protein: CSARTAGEQFF.

CDR3 residues: CASSLVTGGFTDTQYF. DNA for the CDR3: TGTGCCAGCAGCTTAGTGACAGGGGGGTTCACAGATACGCAGTATTTT. V and J are TRBV7-9 and TRBJ2-3; 9 bases line up with TRBD1. CDR1 SEHNR and CDR2 FQNEAQ come from the germline V gene (reference sequence). This CDR3 contains 16 residues. After removal of 1 base from V and 2 bases from J, the junction contained 4 bases not matched to a gene.

V usage is TRBV10-2 and J usage is TRBJ2-7; D might be TRBD2 (7 bases). This CDR3 is built from 13 residues. CDR1 and CDR2 (germline): WSHSY, SAAADI. With 4 bases removed from V and 6 bases from J, the gap between germline ends came to 13 bases. CDR3 sequence (DNA): TGCGCCAGCAGTGTAGGGGGGGCCGGCGAGCAGTACTTC. The encoded protein is CASSVGGAGEQYF.

CDR3 bases: TGCGCCAGCAGCTTGGGGACCCGGGGGGTTCCTGAAGCTTTCTTT. Encoded protein: CASSLGTRGVPEAFF. V is TRBV5-1 and J is TRBJ1-1; TRBD1 is a possible D gene (5 bases). The length of the CDR3 is 15 residues. The germline V gene encodes CDR1 SGHRS and CDR2 YFSETQ. The ends were cut back, 0 bases at V and 6 bases at J, with 15 bases in the middle.

This clone was seen a single time. The J gene is TRBJ2-2, the V gene TRBV7-2, with D possibly TRBD1 on 6 matching bases. V was trimmed by 6 bases and J by 3 bases, leaving 14 bases between them. The CDR3 runs to 15 residues. Germline CDR1 SGHTA, CDR2 FQGNSA. Here the CDR3 DNA reads TGTGCCAGCAGGGCTGGGGGCCCGTACACCGGGGAGCTGTTTTTT. It codes for CASRAGGPYTGELFF. Looking up the rest from reference TRBV7-2 and TRBJ2-2 gives the full variable domain: GAGVSQSPSNKVTEKGKDVELRCDPISGHTALYWYRQSLGQGLEFLIYFQGNSAPDKSGLPSDRFSAERTGGSVSTLTIQRTQQEDSAVYLCASRAGGPYTGELFFGEGSRLTVL.